This TCR beta chain emerged from a study of T cell repertoires in cytomegalovirus infection. Study as a whole: CMV infection and matching HLA type were both indicated by public TCR beta signatures.

Worth noting for this clonotype: Its specificity is unknown.

TCRdb processed the reads anew with MiXCR; each CDR3 protein has one entry. The table lists around 490,000 distinct CDR3 sequences, around 27% of them singletons. The study's findings and limits: The study found HLA-C-restricted CMV-specific TCR beta clonotypes dominating the ex vivo response. CMV carriers with the relevant HLA were identified by cumulative public TCR beta family frequency.

The CDR3 covers 17 residues. CDR1 and CDR2 from the germline V gene are LGHNA and YSLEER. Trimming at V came to 2 bases and at J to 5 bases, leaving 8 bases not matched to a gene. The sequenced material came from PBMCs. The sequence was collected from a human donor in good health (CMV status not recorded). Some clones in this sample may be carry-over from other donors' samples. The chain carries TRBV4-3 and TRBJ2-3, with 12 nucleotides matching TRBD2. The CDR3, as DNA: TGCGCCAGCAGCCAATATGGGGCTAGCGGGGGGGGAGATACGCAGTATTTT. This translates into CASSQYGASGGGDTQYF.